The present entry profiles one T cell receptor (beta chain) with its context. As yet, its antigen is unknown. Deletions cut 3 bases from V and 8 bases from J, with 16 bases between. This CDR3 spans 14 amino acids. Germline V lookup: CDR1 ENHRY, CDR2 SYGVKD. Time point given: week 47, end of study. With topical imiquimod, each dose of the vaccine consisted of 300 ug of mutant IDH1 20-mer peptide. The record originates from a study of a mutant IDH1 vaccine in newly diagnosed glioma. Whole-study context: In some groups vaccination began 4-6 weeks post-radiotherapy; others received it with temozolomide. Treated patients showed a male proportion of about 60%, a female proportion of approximately 40%, and a mean age of around 40 years.

Profiling relied on immunoSEQ multiplex PCR, and the TCRdb table lists in-frame clones only, not all of them. The sample yields some 42,000 clones, approximately 79% seen once. The TCR sequence derives from a man aged 18 to 29 with glioma. Some clones in this sample may be carry-over from other donors' samples. This rearrangement joins TRBV10-3 to TRBJ1-2, with a tentative D call TRBD1 (6 bases). The sequences come from PBMCs, collected from a glioma patient whose treatment included an IDH1 peptide vaccine. CDR3 amino acids: CAISETFRGQGYTF. The DNA for the CDR3 is TGTGCCATCAGTGAAACCTTCCGGGGGCAAGGCTACACCTTC.